One sample yielded the 25 T cell receptor beta chains listed below, sequenced in a study of T cell repertoires in cytomegalovirus infection. Their specific antigens are unknown. Using its own MiXCR run on the reads, TCRdb lists one record per CDR3 protein. This table holds approximately 70,000 distinct CDR3 sequences, 20% to 25% found once. Sample: PBMCs, sequenced either directly or after in vitro stimulation (not recorded which). These receptors came from a human donor in good health (CMV status not recorded). Some clones in this sample may be carry-over from other donors' samples.

This clonotype was seen only once. The CDR3 is CATSRDGDRSTDTQYF. CDR3 coding DNA: TGTGCCACCAGCAGAGATGGCGACAGGTCCACAGATACGCAGTATTTT. The gene calls are TRBV15 and TRBJ2-3; weak D call: TRBD1 (6 bases). CDR1 is LNHNV, CDR2 YYDKDF, per germline (reference sequence). The CDR3 is 16 amino acids. Trimming left V 0 bases short and J 2 bases short, with 12 bases between. Complete variable domain (other parts from reference TRBV15 and TRBJ2-3): DAMVIQNPRYQVTQFGKPVTLSCSQTLNHNVMYWYQQKSSQAPKLLFHYYDKDFNNEADTPDNFQSRRPNTSFCFLDIRSPGLGDTAMYLCATSRDGDRSTDTQYFGPGTRLTVL.

The chain employs TRBV5-1 and TRBJ2-1; 7 bases map to TRBD2. This CDR3 has 16 amino acids. The V gene end was trimmed by 5 bases and the J gene end by 5 bases; junction bases not matched to a gene: 13. Germline V gene data show CDR1 as SGHRS and CDR2 as YFSETQ. The CDR3 loop reads CASRPIPGGGNNEQFF. DNA of the CDR3: TGCGCCAGCAGACCAATTCCGGGAGGAGGAAACAATGAGCAGTTCTTC.

This clonotype showed up many times. The J gene is TRBJ2-1, the V gene TRBV7-8; D not certain. CDR1 and CDR2 from the germline V gene are SGHVS and FQNEAQ. The CDR3 totals 12 residues. Trimming stripped 1 base from V and 7 bases from J, with 5 bases between. CDR3 bases: TGTGCCAGCAGCTTAGGAAATAATGAGCAGTTCTTC. Translating it yields CASSLGNNEQFF.

This clonotype was detected a few times. The chain is built from TRBV6-6 and TRBJ2-1; no definite D call. The CDR3 is made up of 11 amino acids. Trimming took 8 bases from V and 4 from J, leaving 6 bases between them. Germline V gene sequence: CDR1 MNHNY, CDR2 SVGAGI (reference sequence). The CDR3 protein is CASRAYNEQFF. CDR3 nucleotides: TGTGCCAGCCGGGCATACAATGAGCAGTTCTTC.

The rearrangement links TRBV2 to TRBJ1-2, with D uncertain. CDR3 length: 15 amino acids. The germline V gene encodes CDR1 SNHLY and CDR2 FYNNEI. V was clipped by 11 bases and J by 5 bases, with 24 bases between them. The DNA for the CDR3 is TGTGCCTTCACAGTCCCAGCAGCCAACGTTTATGGCTACACCTTC. It encodes CAFTVPAANVYGYTF.

This clonotype turned up a few times. The chain uses TRBV19 and TRBJ2-1, with 9 bases aligning to TRBD2. The CDR3 totals 16 residues. Germline loops: CDR1 LNHDA, CDR2 SQIVND (reference sequence). V was pared by 3 bases and J by 4 bases, with 7 bases of the junction left unmatched. The CDR3 is CASSMASGMIYNEQFF. In nucleotides, the CDR3 is TGTGCCAGTAGTATGGCTAGCGGGATGATATACAATGAGCAGTTCTTC. Full variable domain (rest looked up from reference TRBV19 and TRBJ2-1): DGGITQSPKYLFRKEGQNVTLSCEQNLNHDAMYWYRQDPGQGLRLIYYSQIVNDFQKGDIAEGYSVSREKKESFPLTVTSAQKNPTAFYLCASSMASGMIYNEQFFGPGTRLTVL.

The chain is built from TRBV6-2 or TRBV6-3 and TRBJ2-2; 7 bases agree with TRBD1. The CDR3 length is 15 residues. Germline CDR1 MNHEY, CDR2 SVGEGT. V trimming: 5 bases; J trimming: 6 bases; junction bases outside the gene matches: 9. The CDR3, as DNA: TGTGCCAGCAGTGTGATCAGGGGGTCCCCCGGGGAGCTGTTTTTT. As protein: CASSVIRGSPGELFF.

There are a few counts of this clonotype. The rearrangement joins TRBV12-3 or TRBV12-4 to TRBJ2-5, with D perhaps TRBD2 (5 bases). V was cut by 5 bases and J by 5 bases, with 15 bases left in between. This CDR3 is 14 amino acids long. The CDR3 coding sequence is TGTGCCAGCAGTCCCGGGGATAGCGTGGAGACCCAGTACTTC. This encodes CASSPGDSVETQYF.

The V and J genes are TRBV19 and TRBJ2-3; the D gene is possibly TRBD2 (5 bases). Germline-derived CDR1 and CDR2 are LNHDA and SQIVND (reference sequence). V lost 5 bases and J 4 bases, leaving 16 bases between the germline ends. The CDR3 is made up of 15 amino acids. CDR3 residues: CASSHDGEFSDTQYF. CDR3 coding DNA: TGTGCCAGTAGTCATGACGGGGAGTTCTCAGATACGCAGTATTTT.

A few counts support this clonotype. The chain has TRBV10-3 and TRBJ2-6, with D tentatively TRBD1 or TRBD2 (5 bases each). Trimming took off 9 bases at V and 2 bases at J, with 17 bases between the two ends. From germline, CDR1 is ENHRY and CDR2 SYGVKD. The CDR3 extends over 16 amino acids. The CDR3 DNA follows: TGTGCCATAGGGGACGCTACTTCCCCTGGGGCCAACGTCCTGACTTTC. Protein: CAIGDATSPGANVLTF.

This clonotype showed up many times. The V gene is TRBV7-2, the J gene TRBJ2-5; no reliable D call. Germline CDR1 and CDR2: SGHTA and FQGNSA. With 3 bases removed from V and 3 bases from J, the gap between germline ends came to 14 bases. The CDR3 is made up of 15 amino acids. DNA of the CDR3: TGTGCCAGCAGCTTGTTATTAGGACGGGAAGAGACCCAGTACTTC. Translation: CASSLLLGREETQYF.

This clonotype was detected only a few times. The chain has TRBV4-1 and TRBJ2-1; D remains ambiguous. The CDR3 covers 15 residues. CDR1 and CDR2 from the germline V gene are MGHRA and YSYEKL. V was shortened by 2 bases and J by 4 bases, with 12 bases between the two germline ends. The CDR3 bases are TGCGCCAGCAGCCAATTCCCGGAGAGATACAATGAGCAGTTCTTC. Translating gives CASSQFPERYNEQFF.

The sample holds many counts of this clonotype. The chain joins TRBV4-3 to TRBJ2-1, with 11 bases matching TRBD2. The germline V gene has CDR1 LGHNA and CDR2 YSLEER. V was clipped by 4 bases and J by 3 bases; unmatched bases: 2. This CDR3 spans 15 amino acids. CDR3 sequence: CASSPGTSGYNEQFF. In DNA form, the CDR3 reads TGCGCCAGCAGCCCCGGGACTAGCGGCTACAATGAGCAGTTCTTC.

A few counts support this clonotype. V and J are TRBV29-1 and TRBJ2-1; the match to TRBD1 covers 7 bases. The CDR3 covers 14 residues. Looked up from germline, CDR1 is SQVTM and CDR2 is ANQGSEA. V lost 2 bases to trimming and J lost 10 bases; unmatched junction nucleotides: 11. The CDR3 loop reads CSVERLTGAEEQFF. For the CDR3, the DNA is TGCAGCGTTGAACGACTAACAGGGGCCGAGGAGCAGTTCTTC.

This clonotype was recorded a few times. CDR3: CASSSFPNRVWGEKLFF. The CDR3 DNA reads TGTGCCAGCAGTTCCTTTCCCAACAGGGTATGGGGTGAAAAACTGTTTTTT. This rearrangement joins TRBV6-5 to TRBJ1-4, with TRBD1 as a possible D gene (6 bases). V lost 4 bases, J lost 7 bases, and 22 bases lay in between. The CDR3 sequence is 17 residues long. From germline, CDR1 is MNHEY and CDR2 SVGAGI.

This clonotype was observed a handful of times. The J gene is TRBJ1-4, the V gene TRBV20-1; 8 nucleotides agree with TRBD1. V lost 6 bases and J lost 7; bases outside the gene matches: 7. Germline V gives CDR1 DFQATT, CDR2 SNEGSKA (reference sequence). The CDR3 covers 13 residues. CDR3 DNA sequence: TGCAGTGCGCAGACAGGGGCAGGTGAAAAACTGTTTTTT. This translates into CSAQTGAGEKLFF.

The chain links TRBV7-7 to TRBJ2-1; tentative D call: TRBD1 (7 bases). CDR1 is SSHAT and CDR2 is FNYEAQ in the germline V gene (reference sequence). There are 14 residues in the CDR3. The V end was cut by 2 bases, the J end by 9 bases, with 14 bases between. This CDR3 reads CASSLIQGGGEQFF. As DNA, the CDR3 is TGTGCCAGCAGCTTAATCCAGGGGGGAGGTGAGCAGTTCTTC.

This clonotype was seen repeatedly, ten times or more. The V gene is TRBV7-2, the J gene TRBJ2-7; 8 bases are shared with TRBD1. CDR3 length equals 16 residues. CDR1 is SGHTA and CDR2 is FQGNSA in the germline V gene. J gave up 2 bases and V 5 bases, and 11 bases lay outside the gene matches. In nucleotides, the CDR3 is TGTGCCAGCAGCCTGCCCGGGACAGGTAATACCTACGAGCAGTACTTC. It codes for CASSLPGTGNTYEQYF. Drawing the rest from reference TRBV7-2 and TRBJ2-7, the complete variable domain is GAGVSQSPSNKVTEKGKDVELRCDPISGHTALYWYRQSLGQGLEFLIYFQGNSAPDKSGLPSDRFSAERTGGSVSTLTIQRTQQEDSAVYLCASSLPGTGNTYEQYFGPGTRLTVT.

The V and J genes are TRBV7-9 and TRBJ1-2, with TRBD1 as a possible D gene (6 bases). Trimming pared 5 bases from V and 6 bases from J, leaving 13 bases between. The CDR3 length is 13 residues. In germline, CDR1 is SEHNR, CDR2 FQNEAQ (reference sequence). CDR3 in DNA: TGTGCCAGCAGCCTACGACAGGATGATGGCTACACCTTC. Encoded protein: CASSLRQDDGYTF.

V and J are TRBV7-9 and TRBJ2-7; D is possibly TRBD2 (5 bases). The CDR3 loop spans 16 amino acids. V was clipped by 5 bases and J by 2 bases, with 19 bases between them. Germline V gives CDR1 SEHNR, CDR2 FQNEAQ (reference sequence). CDR3 nucleotides: TGTGCCAGCAGCCAAATACTAGGCGAATTAACCTACGAGCAGTACGTC. Protein sequence: CASSQILGELTYEQYV.

The chain uses TRBV6-2 or TRBV6-3 and TRBJ2-6, with D tentatively TRBD1 or TRBD2 (5 bases each). The CDR3 runs 16 residues. The germline V gene encodes CDR1 MNHEY and CDR2 SVGEGT. The V gene lost 6 bases and the J gene lost 0 bases, with 12 bases spanning the gap. This CDR3 is CASSLGRISGANVLTF. DNA for the CDR3: TGTGCCAGCAGCCTGGGACGGATCTCTGGGGCCAACGTCCTGACTTTC.

This rearrangement joins TRBV15 to TRBJ2-1; perhaps D is TRBD1 or TRBD2 (5 bases each). CDR1 and CDR2 from the germline V gene are LNHNV and YYDKDF (reference sequence). Trimming cost V 6 bases and J 2 bases, with 14 bases left between them. The CDR3 has 15 residues. CDR3 DNA: TGTGCCACCAGGAGGGGAAGGGCCACCTACAATGAGCAGTTCTTC. Amino acids: CATRRGRATYNEQFF.

The chain has TRBV7-2 and TRBJ1-4; tentatively, D is TRBD1 (6 bases). The CDR3 runs 14 residues. Germline V gives CDR1 SGHTA, CDR2 FQGNSA. Trimming removed 3 bases at V and 7 bases at J, with 12 bases between. The CDR3 DNA is TGTGCCAGCAGCTTCCCAGGAGGGGGTGAAAAACTGTTTTTT. It encodes CASSFPGGGEKLFF.

This clonotype was detected ten times or more. The gene calls are TRBV7-2 and TRBJ2-5, with 9 bases matching TRBD1. V lost 3 bases and J lost 6; bases outside the gene matches: 8. Germline values: CDR1 SGHTA, CDR2 FQGNSA. The CDR3 length is 15 residues. CDR3 amino acids: CASSFGETGGQTQYF. CDR3 in DNA: TGTGCCAGCAGCTTTGGGGAAACAGGGGGCCAGACCCAGTACTTC.

The CDR3 coding sequence is TGTGCCAGCAGTTACTATGCGGGTCTGAGCTACACCTTC. Its translation is CASSYYAGLSYTF. The chain links TRBV6-2 or TRBV6-3 to TRBJ1-2; D is uncertain. Trimming left V 1 base short and J 9 bases short, with 12 bases between. Germline lookup yields CDR1 MNHEY and CDR2 SVGEGT. This CDR3 has 13 amino acids.